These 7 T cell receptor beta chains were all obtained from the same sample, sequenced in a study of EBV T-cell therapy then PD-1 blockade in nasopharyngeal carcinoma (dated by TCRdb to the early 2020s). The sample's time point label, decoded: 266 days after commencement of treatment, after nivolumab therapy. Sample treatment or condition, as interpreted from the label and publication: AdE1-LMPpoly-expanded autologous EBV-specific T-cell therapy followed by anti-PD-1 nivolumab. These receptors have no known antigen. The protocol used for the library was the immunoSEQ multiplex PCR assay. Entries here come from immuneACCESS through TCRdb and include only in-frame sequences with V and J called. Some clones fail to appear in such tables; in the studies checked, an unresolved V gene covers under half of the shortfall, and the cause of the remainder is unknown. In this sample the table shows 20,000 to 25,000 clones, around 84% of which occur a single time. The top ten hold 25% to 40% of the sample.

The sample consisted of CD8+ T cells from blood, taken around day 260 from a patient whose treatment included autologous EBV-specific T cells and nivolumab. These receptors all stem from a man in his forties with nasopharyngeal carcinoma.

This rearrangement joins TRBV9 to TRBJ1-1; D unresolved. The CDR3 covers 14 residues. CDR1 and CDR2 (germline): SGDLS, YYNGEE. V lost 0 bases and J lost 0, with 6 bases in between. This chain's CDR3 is CASSVGSMNTEAFF. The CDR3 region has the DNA TGTGCCAGCAGCGTAGGGTCTATGAACACTGAAGCTTTCTTT.

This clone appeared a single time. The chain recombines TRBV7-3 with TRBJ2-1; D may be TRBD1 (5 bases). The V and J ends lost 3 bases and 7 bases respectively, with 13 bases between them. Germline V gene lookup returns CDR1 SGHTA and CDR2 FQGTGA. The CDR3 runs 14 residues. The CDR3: CASSLTSSGNEQFF. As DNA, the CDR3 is TGTGCCAGCAGCTTGACCAGTTCAGGGAATGAGCAGTTCTTC.

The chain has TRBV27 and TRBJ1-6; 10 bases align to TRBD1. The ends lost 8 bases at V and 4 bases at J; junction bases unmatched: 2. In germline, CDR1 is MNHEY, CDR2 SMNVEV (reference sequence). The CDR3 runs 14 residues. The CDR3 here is CASGTGAYNSPLHF. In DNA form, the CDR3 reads TGTGCCAGCGGGACAGGGGCTTATAATTCACCCCTCCACTTT.

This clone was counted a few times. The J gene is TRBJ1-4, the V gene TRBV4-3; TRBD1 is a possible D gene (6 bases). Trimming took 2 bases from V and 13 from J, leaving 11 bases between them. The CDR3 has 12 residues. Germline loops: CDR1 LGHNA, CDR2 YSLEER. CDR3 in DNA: TGCGCCAGCAGCCAAACAGGGAGTTTACTGTTTTTT. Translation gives CASSQTGSLLFF.

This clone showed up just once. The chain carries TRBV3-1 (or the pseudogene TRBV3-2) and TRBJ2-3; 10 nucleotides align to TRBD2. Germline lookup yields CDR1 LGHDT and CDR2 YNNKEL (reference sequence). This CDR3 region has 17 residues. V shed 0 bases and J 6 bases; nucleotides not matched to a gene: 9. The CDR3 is CASSQDLSGGTRDTQYF. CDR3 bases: TGTGCCAGCAGCCAAGACCTTAGCGGGGGGACACGGGATACGCAGTATTTT.

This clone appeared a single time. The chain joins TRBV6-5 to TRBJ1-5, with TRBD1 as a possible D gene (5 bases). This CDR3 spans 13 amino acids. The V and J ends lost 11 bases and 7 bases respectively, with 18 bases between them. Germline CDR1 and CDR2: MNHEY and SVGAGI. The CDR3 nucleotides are TGTGCCTCGGCACCGGGGCCCCTACAGCCCCAGCATTTT. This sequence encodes CASAPGPLQPQHF.

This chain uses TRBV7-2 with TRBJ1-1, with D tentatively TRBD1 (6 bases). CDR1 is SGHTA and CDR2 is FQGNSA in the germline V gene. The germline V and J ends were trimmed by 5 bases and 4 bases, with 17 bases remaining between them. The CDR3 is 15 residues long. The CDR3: CASSPSGGLSTEAFF. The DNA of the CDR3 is TGTGCCAGCAGCCCTTCGGGGGGGCTAAGCACTGAAGCTTTCTTT.